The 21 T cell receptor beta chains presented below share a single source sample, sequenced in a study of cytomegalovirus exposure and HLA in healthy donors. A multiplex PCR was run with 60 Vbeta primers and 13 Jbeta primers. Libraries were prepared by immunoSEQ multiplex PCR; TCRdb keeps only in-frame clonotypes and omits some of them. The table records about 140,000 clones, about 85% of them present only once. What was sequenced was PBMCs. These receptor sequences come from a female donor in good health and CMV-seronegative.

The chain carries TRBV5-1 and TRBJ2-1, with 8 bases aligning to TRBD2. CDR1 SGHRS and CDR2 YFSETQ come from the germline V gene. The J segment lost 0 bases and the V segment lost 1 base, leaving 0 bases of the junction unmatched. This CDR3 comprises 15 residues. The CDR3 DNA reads TGCGCCAGCAGCTTGAGCGGGGGCTCCTACAATGAGCAGTTCTTC. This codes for CASSLSGGSYNEQFF.

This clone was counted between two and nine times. The chain's CDR3 is CASSRSQGSEAFF. CDR3 bases: TGTGCCAGCAGCAGGTCACAGGGTTCTGAAGCTTTCTTT. The chain joins TRBV7-6 to TRBJ1-1; the D gene is possibly TRBD1 (6 bases). This CDR3 is 13 amino acids long. Germline CDR1 is SGHVS and CDR2 is FNYEAQ. Trimming removed 5 bases from V and 6 bases from J, with 13 bases in between.

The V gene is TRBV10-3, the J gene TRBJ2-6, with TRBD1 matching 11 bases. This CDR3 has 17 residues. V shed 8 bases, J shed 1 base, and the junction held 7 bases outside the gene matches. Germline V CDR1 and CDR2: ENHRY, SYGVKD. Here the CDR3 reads CAIAAGQGGSGANVLTF. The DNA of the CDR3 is TGTGCCATCGCCGCGGGACAGGGGGGATCTGGGGCCAACGTCCTGACTTTC.

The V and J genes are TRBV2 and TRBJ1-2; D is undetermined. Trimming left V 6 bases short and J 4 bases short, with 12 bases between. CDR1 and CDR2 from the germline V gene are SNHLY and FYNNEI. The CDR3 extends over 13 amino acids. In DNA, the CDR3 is TGTGCCAGCAGCCCAAGAGCCGGCTATGGCTACACCTTC. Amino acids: CASSPRAGYGYTF.

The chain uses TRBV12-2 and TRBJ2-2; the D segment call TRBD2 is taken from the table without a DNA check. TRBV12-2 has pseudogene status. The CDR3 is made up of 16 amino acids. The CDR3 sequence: CASRRTSGSTSGELFF. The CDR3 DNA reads TGTGCAAGTCGTCGGACTAGCGGGAGCACGTCCGGGGAGCTGTTTTTT.

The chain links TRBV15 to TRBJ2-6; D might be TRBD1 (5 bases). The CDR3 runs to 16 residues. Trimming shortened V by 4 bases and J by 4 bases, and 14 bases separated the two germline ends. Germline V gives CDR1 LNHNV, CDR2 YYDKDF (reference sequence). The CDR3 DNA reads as TGTGCCACCAGCACAGGGCTTTCAGCCGGGGCCAACGTCCTGACTTTC. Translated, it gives CATSTGLSAGANVLTF.

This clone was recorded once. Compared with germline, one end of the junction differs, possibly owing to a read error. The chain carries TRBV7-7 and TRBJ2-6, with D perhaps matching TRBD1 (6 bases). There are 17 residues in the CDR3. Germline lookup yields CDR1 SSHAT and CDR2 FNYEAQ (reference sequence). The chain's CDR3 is CASSAGQFRSGANVLTF. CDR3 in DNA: TGTGCTAGCAGCGCCGGACAGTTTCGCTCTGGGGCCAACGTCCTGACTTTC.

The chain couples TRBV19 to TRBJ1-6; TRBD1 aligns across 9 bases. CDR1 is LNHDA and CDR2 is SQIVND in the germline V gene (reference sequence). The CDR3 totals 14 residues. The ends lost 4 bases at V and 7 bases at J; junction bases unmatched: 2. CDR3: CASSTTGGNSPLHF. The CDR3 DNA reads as TGTGCCAGTAGTACAACAGGGGGCAATTCACCCCTCCACTTT.

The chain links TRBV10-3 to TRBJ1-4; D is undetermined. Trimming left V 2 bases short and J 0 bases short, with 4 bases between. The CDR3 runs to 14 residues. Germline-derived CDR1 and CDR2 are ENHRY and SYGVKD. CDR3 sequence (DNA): TGTGCCATCAGTGAGGGCTCAACTAATGAAAAACTGTTTTTT. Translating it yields CAISEGSTNEKLFF.

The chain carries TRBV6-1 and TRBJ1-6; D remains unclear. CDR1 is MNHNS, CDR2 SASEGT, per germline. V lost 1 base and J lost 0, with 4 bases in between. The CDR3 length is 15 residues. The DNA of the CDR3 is TGTGCCAGCAGTGAAGTTAGCTCCTATAATTCACCCCTCCACTTT. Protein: CASSEVSSYNSPLHF.

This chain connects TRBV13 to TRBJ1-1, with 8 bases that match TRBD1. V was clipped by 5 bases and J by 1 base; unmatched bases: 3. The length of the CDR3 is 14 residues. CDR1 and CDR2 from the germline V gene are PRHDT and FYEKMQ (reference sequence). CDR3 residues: CASSPGQGNTEAFF. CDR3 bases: TGTGCCAGCAGCCCAGGACAGGGGAACACTGAAGCTTTCTTT.

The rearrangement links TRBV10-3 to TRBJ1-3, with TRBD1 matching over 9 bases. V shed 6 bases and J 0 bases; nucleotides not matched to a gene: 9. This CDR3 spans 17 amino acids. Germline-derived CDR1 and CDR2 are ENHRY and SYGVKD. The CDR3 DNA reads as TGTGCCATCAGAAGACCGACAGGGGGTCCCTCTGGAAACACCATATATTTT. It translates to CAIRRPTGGPSGNTIYF.

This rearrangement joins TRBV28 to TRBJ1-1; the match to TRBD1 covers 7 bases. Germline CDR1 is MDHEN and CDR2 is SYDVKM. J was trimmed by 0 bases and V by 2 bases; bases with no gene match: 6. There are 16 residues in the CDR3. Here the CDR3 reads CASSLTLQGLNTEAFF. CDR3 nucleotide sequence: TGTGCCAGCAGTTTAACCCTACAGGGGCTGAACACTGAAGCTTTCTTT.

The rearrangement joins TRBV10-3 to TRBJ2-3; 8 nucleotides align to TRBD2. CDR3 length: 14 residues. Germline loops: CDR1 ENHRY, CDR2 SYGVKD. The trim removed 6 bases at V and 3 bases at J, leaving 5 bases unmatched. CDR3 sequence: CAIRERGRTDTQYF. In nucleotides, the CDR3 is TGTGCCATCAGGGAGCGGGGGAGGACAGATACGCAGTATTTT.

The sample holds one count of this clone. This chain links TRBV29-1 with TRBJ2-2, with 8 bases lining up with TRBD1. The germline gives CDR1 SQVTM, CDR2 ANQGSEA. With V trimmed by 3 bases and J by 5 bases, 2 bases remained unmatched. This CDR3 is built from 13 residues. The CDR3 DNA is TGCAGCGTTGACCGGACAGGGACCGGGGAGCTGTTTTTT. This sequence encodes CSVDRTGTGELFF.

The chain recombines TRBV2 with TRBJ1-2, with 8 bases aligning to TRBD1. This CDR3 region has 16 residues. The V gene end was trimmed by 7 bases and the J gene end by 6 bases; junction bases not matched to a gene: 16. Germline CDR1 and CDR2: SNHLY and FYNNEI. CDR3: CASNFGDRLAGDGYTF. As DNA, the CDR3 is TGTGCCAGCAATTTCGGGGACAGGCTCGCCGGAGATGGCTACACCTTC.

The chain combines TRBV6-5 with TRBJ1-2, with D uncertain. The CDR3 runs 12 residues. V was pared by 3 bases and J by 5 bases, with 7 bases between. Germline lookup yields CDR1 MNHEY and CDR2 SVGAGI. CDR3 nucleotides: TGTGCCAGCAGTTATGGAGAATATGGCTACACCTTC. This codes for CASSYGEYGYTF.

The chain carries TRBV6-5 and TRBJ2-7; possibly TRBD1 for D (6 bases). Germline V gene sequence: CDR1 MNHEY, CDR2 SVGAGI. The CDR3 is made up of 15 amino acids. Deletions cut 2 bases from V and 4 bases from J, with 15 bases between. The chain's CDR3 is CASSYAGVGGYEQYF. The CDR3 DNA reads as TGTGCCAGCAGTTACGCAGGGGTAGGCGGATACGAGCAGTACTTC.

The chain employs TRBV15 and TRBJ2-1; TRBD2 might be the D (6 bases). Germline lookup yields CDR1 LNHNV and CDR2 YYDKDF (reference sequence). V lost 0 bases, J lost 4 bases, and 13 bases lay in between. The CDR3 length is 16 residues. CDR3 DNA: TGTGCCACCAGCAGAGATCGTCGGGGGTGGTACAATGAGCAGTTCTTC. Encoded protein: CATSRDRRGWYNEQFF.

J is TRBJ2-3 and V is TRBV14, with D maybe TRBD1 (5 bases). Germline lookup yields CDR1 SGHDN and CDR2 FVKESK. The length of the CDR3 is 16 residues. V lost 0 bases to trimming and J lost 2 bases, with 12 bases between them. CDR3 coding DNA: TGTGCCAGCAGCCAAGATGGGTTCAGGGACACAGATACGCAGTATTTT. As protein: CASSQDGFRDTDTQYF.

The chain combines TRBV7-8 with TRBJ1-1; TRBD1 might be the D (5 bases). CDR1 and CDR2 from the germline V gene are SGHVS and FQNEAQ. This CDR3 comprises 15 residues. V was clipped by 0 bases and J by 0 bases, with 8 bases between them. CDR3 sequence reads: CASSLAGRVNTEAFF. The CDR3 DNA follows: TGTGCCAGCAGCTTAGCAGGCAGGGTGAACACTGAAGCTTTCTTT.